This T cell receptor (beta chain) was profiled in a study of blood T cells in healthy people across ages. Study information: The capture of about one barcoded beta molecule per two T cells was achieved by template switching. Notes on the study in general: CMV status of donors was unknown, possibly confounding expanded clonotype changes.

A remark on this clonotype: The antigen remains undetermined.

A second roughly 7 to 12 cycle PCR used barcoded and J-beta primers. With 12 random nucleotides, a template-switch adaptor tagged each individual cDNA molecule. TCRdb fed the 5' RACE reads into MiXCR, producing one record per CDR3 protein. This repertoire shows hundreds of thousands of distinct CDR3 sequences, roughly 21% found once; its top ten account for more than 3%. CDR3 size: 15 residues. Between the trimmed V and J ends, which lost 3 bases and 5 bases, there was a span of 19 bases. CDR1 DFQATT and CDR2 SNEGSKA come from the germline V gene (reference sequence). Sequencing used blood. The chain recombines TRBV20-1 with TRBJ2-5; tentative D call: TRBD2 (6 bases). This receptor was obtained from a man in his sixties or seventies in good health. DNA for the CDR3: TGCAGTGCTAGGCGCAATAGCGGAGGCGGGGAGACCCAGTACTTC. This encodes CSARRNSGGGETQYF.